The next 4 T cell receptor beta chains were all read from a single sample in a study of blood T cell repertoires in COVID-19. Clones were sequenced by immunoSEQ multiplex PCR, and TCRdb holds only the in-frame ones, with some missing. The profile shows around 440,000 clones, approximately 88% of them singletons. The specimen sequenced was peripheral blood. Every receptor here comes from a woman aged 50 to 60 with COVID-19, enrolled during active disease.

In its sample, this clone was seen once. The rearrangement links TRBV23-1 to TRBJ1-5; D is perhaps TRBD1 (6 bases). Being an ORF, TRBV23-1 has a function that is uncertain. V was trimmed by 4 bases and J by 0 bases, leaving 25 bases between them. The CDR3 has 20 amino acids. CDR3 DNA: TGCGCCAGCAGTCCCTACCCGGGACATCGAAGCCTCAATAGCAATCAGCCCCAGCATTTT. This encodes CASSPYPGHRSLNSNQPQHF.

This rearrangement joins TRBV19 to TRBJ1-1, with D possibly being TRBD1 (5 bases). Germline assignment: CDR1 LNHDA and CDR2 SQIVND (reference sequence). Between the trimmed V and J ends, which lost 11 bases and 4 bases, there was a span of 14 bases. The CDR3 is 12 residues long. For the CDR3, the DNA is TGTGCCTCGAAGGGAGGGACCACTGAAGCTTTCTTT. Its translation: CASKGGTTEAFF.

The chain has TRBV2 and TRBJ1-4; 10 bases match TRBD1. CDR1 SNHLY and CDR2 FYNNEI come from the germline V gene. Trimming took 7 bases from V and 8 from J; bases not matched to a gene: 7. The CDR3 extends over 14 amino acids. The CDR3 spells CASKGGTGVEKLFF. CDR3 nucleotide sequence: TGTGCCAGCAAGGGCGGGACAGGGGTAGAAAAACTGTTTTTT.

The chain has TRBV5-1 and TRBJ1-1; D is unresolved. The CDR3 is 15 amino acids. CDR1 is SGHRS, CDR2 YFSETQ, per germline. Trimming stripped 0 bases from V and 2 bases from J, with 11 bases between. CDR3 loop: CASSLGGVPNTEAFF. The CDR3 DNA is TGCGCCAGCAGCTTGGGAGGAGTACCTAACACTGAAGCTTTCTTT.